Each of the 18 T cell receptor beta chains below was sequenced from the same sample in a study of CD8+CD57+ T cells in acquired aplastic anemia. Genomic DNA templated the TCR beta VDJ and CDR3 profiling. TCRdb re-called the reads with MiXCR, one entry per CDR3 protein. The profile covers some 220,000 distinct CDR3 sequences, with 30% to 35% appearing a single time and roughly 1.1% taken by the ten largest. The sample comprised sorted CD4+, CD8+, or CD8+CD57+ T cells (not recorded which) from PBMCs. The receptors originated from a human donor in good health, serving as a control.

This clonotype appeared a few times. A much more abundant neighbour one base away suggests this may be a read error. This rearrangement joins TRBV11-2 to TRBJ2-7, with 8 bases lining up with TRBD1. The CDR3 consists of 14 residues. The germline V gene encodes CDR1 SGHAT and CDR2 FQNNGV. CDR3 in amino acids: CASSAIRGHYVQYF. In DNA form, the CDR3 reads TGTGCCAGCAGCGCTATCAGGGGGCACTACGTGCAGTACTTC.

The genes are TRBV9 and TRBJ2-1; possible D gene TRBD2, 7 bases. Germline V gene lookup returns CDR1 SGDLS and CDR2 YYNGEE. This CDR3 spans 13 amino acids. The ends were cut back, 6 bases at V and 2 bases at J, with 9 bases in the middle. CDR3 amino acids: CASNGGPYNEQFF. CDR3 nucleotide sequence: TGTGCCAGCAACGGGGGGCCCTACAATGAGCAGTTCTTC.

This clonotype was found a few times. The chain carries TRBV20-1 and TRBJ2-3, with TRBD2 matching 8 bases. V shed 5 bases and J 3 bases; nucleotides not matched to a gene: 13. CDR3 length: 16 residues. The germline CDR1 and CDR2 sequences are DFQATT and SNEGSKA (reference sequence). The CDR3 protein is CSALPLRGGLTDTQYF. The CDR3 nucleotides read TGCAGTGCTCTACCCTTACGGGGGGGTTTGACAGATACGCAGTATTTT.

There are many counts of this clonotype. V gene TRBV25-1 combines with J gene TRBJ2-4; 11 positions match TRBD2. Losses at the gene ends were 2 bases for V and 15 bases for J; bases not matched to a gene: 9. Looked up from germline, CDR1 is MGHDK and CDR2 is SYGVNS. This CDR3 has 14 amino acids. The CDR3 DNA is TGTGCCAGCAGTGAACCAGACCCGGGACTAGCGGCGTACTTC. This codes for CASSEPDPGLAAYF.

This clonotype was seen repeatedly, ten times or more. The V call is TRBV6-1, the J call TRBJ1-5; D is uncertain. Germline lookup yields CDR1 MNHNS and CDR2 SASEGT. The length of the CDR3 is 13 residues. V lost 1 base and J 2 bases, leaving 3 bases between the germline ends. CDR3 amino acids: CASSEDRNQPQHF. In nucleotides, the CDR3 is TGTGCCAGCAGTGAAGATCGCAATCAGCCCCAGCATTTT.

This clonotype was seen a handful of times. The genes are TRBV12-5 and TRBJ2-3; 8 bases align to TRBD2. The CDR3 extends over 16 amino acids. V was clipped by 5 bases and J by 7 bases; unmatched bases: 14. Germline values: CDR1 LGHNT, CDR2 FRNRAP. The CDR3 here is CASGPGGAAILNTQYF. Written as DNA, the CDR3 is TGTGCTAGTGGTCCCGGGGGGGCCGCGATTTTGAATACGCAGTATTTT.

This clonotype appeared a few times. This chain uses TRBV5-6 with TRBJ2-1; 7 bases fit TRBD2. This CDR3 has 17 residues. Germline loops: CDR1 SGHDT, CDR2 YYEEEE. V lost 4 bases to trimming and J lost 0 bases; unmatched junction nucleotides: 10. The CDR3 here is CASSRTPAGISYNEQFF. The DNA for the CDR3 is TGTGCCAGCAGCCGTACACCAGCGGGGATCTCCTACAATGAGCAGTTCTTC.

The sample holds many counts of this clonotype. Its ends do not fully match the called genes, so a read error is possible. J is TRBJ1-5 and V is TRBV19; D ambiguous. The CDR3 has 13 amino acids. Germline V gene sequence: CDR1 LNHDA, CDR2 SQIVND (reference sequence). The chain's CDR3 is CASSLERSQPQHF. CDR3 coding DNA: TGTGCCAGTAGTTTAGAGCGGAGTCAGCCCCAGCATTTT.

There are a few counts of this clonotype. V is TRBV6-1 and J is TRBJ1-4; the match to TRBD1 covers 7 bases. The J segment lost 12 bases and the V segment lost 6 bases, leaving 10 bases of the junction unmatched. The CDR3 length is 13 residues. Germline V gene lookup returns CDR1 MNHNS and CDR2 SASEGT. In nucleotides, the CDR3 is TGTGCCAGCAGCCGAGGGACAGCGGGACAACTGTTTTTT. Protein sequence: CASSRGTAGQLFF.

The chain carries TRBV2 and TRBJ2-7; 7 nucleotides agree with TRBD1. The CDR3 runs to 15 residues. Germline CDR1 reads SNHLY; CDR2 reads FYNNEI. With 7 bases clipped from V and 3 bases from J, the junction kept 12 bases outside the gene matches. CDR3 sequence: CASTLTPGGYYEQYF. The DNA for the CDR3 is TGTGCCAGCACCCTTACCCCAGGGGGATACTACGAGCAGTACTTC.

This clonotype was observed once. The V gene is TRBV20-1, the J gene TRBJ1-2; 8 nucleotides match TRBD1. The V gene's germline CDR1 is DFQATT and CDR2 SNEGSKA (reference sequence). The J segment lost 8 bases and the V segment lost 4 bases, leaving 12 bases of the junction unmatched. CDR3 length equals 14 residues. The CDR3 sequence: CSAIRQGFLRGYTF. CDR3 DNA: TGCAGTGCTATTCGACAGGGGTTTTTGAGGGGCTACACCTTC.

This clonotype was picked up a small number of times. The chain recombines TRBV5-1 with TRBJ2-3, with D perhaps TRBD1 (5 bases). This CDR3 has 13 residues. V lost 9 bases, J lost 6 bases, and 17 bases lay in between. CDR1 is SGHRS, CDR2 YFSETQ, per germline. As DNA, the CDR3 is TGCGCCACTACGAGGCAGGGTCTGGATACGCAGTATTTT. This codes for CATTRQGLDTQYF.

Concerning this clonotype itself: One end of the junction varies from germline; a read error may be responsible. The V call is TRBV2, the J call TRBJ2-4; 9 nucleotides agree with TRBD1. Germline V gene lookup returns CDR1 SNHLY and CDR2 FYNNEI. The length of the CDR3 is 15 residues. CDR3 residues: CASSQPGQGKNIQYF. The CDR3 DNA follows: TGCGCCAGCAGCCAACCGGGACAGGGCAAAAACATTCAGTACTTC.

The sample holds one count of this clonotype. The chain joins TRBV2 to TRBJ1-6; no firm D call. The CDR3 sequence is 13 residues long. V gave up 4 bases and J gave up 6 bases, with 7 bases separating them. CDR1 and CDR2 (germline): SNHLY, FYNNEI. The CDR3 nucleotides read TGTGCCAGCAGTGCCTTCCGTAATTCACCCCTCCACTTT. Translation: CASSAFRNSPLHF.

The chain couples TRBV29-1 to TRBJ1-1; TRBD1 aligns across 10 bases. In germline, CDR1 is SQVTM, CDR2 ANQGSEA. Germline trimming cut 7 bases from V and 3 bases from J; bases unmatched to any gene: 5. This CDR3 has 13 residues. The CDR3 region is CSARTGGYTEAFF. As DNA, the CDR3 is TGCAGCGCGCGGACAGGGGGATACACTGAAGCTTTCTTT.

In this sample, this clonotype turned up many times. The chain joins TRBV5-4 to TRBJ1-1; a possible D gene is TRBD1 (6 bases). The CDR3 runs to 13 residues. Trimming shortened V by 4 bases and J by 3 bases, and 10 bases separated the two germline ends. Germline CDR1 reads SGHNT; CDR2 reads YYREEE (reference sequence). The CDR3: CASSVRTDTEAFF. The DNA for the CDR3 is TGTGCCAGCAGCGTACGGACAGACACTGAAGCTTTCTTT. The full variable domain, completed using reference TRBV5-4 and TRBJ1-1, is ETGVTQSPTHLIKTRGQQVTLRCSSQSGHNTVSWYQQALGQGPQFIFQYYREEENGRGNFPPRFSGLQFPNYSSELNVNALELDDSALYLCASSVRTDTEAFFGQGTRLTVV.

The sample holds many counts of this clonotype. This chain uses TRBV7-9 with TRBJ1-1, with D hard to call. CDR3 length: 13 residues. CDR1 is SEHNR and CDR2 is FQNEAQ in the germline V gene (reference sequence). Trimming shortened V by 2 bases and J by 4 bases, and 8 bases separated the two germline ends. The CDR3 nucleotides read TGTGCCAGCAGCTTAAGCTGGGGCACTGAAGCTTTCTTT. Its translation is CASSLSWGTEAFF.

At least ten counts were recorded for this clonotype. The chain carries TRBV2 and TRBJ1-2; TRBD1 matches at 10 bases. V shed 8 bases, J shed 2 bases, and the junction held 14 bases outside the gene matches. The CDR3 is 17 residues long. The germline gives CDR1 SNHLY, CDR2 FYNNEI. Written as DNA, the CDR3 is TGTGCCAGCTCGACGGACCGGGACAGGGGACGAAACTATGGCTACACCTTC. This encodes CASSTDRDRGRNYGYTF.